Sequencing of this T cell receptor (beta chain) was carried out in a study of T cell clones after liver transplantation. Study details: Standard immunosuppression, with no induction, continued until 12-24 months after transplant. Samples came pre-transplant, pre-randomization before withdrawal, and post-randomization after withdrawal ended.

Unstimulated PBMCs were sorted into CD3+CD4+ and CD3+CD8+ populations. This CDR3 region has 16 residues. Per the germline V gene, CDR1 is SGDLS and CDR2 is YYNGEE. J gave up 1 base and V 4 bases, and 8 bases lay outside the gene matches. Comments on this clone: Its antigen is undetermined.

Overall study findings and caveats: A larger donor-reactive than third-party decline suggested partial antigen-specific deletion.

Sequencing was performed with immunoSEQ multiplex PCR; in TCRdb, only in-frame clones are kept and a portion is missing. The sample has 68,000 or so clones; over 90% are singletons. This chain joins TRBV9 and TRBJ2-5; 9 bases align to TRBD2. This TCR was recovered from a human patient who received a liver transplant. Some T cells may have originated in the graft donor. The sequencing used CD4+ T cells from blood, collected roughly 26 months after liver transplant. The CDR3 here is CASSPKREALQETQYF. The CDR3 DNA sequence: TGTGCCAGCAGCCCAAAGCGGGAGGCCCTCCAAGAGACCCAGTACTTC.